This T cell receptor (beta chain) was captured in a study of cytomegalovirus exposure and HLA in healthy donors. This clone was counted only a few times. Germline CDR1 is SGHRS and CDR2 is YFSETQ. The CDR3 is 14 amino acids. The trim removed 10 bases at V and 6 bases at J, leaving 7 bases unmatched. The PCR employed 60 Vbeta primers together with 13 Jbeta primers. Libraries were prepared by immunoSEQ multiplex PCR; TCRdb keeps only in-frame clonotypes and omits some of them. Counted here are some 98,000 clones, 77% occurring once; the ten biggest clones make up around 7.2%. The chain carries TRBV5-1 and TRBJ2-2, with 12 bases identical to TRBD2. Sequencing input: PBMCs. This receptor was identified in a female donor in good health and CMV-seronegative. CDR3 amino acids: CAVRLAGDAGELFF. DNA of the CDR3: TGCGCCGTTAGACTAGCGGGGGACGCCGGGGAGCTGTTTTTT. The complete variable domain, with remaining parts taken from reference TRBV5-1 and TRBJ2-2, reads KAGVTQTPRYLIKTRGQQVTLSCSPISGHRSVSWYQQTPGQGLQFLFEYFSETQRNKGNFPGRFSGRQFSNSRSEMNVSTLELGDSALYLCAVRLAGDAGELFFGEGSRLTVL.